Listed here are 14 T cell receptor beta chains from one sample, sequenced in a study of T cell changes during pregnancy in multiple sclerosis. Using immunoSEQ multiplex PCR, the repertoire was profiled, and TCRdb retains in-frame clones only, with some absent. The sample contains 70,000 or so clones, around 92% of which appear only once. The sequencing here drew on peripheral blood, taken in the third trimester of pregnancy. These receptors were taken from a female donor in good health, enrolled as a control in a pregnancy study.

The rearrangement uses TRBV30 and TRBJ1-2; D is unclear. CDR1 and CDR2 from the germline V gene are GTSNPN and SVGIG (reference sequence). This CDR3 comprises 15 residues. Between the trimmed V and J ends, which lost 0 bases and 5 bases, there was a span of 16 bases. The CDR3 region has the DNA TGTGCCTGGAGTGTACCTGGCAGGAACTTTTATGGCTACACCTTC. Protein sequence: CAWSVPGRNFYGYTF. Full variable domain (rest looked up from reference TRBV30 and TRBJ1-2): SQTIHQWPATLVQPVGSPLSLECTVEGTSNPNLYWYRQAAGRGLQLLFYSVGIGQISSEVPQNLSASRPQDRQFILSSKKLLLSDSGFYLCAWSVPGRNFYGYTFGSGTRLTVV.

The J gene is TRBJ2-3, the V gene TRBV6-5, with 13 bases fitting TRBD2. J was trimmed by 4 bases and V by 5 bases; bases with no gene match: 3. Germline V CDR1 and CDR2: MNHEY, SVGAGI. The CDR3 is made up of 15 amino acids. The CDR3 reads CASSRLAGGPDTQYF. CDR3 DNA sequence: TGTGCCAGCAGTAGACTAGCGGGGGGCCCAGATACGCAGTATTTT.

This chain joins TRBV5-1 and TRBJ2-7; perhaps TRBD2 as D (5 bases). The germline V gene has CDR1 SGHRS and CDR2 YFSETQ. This CDR3 is built from 14 residues. V dropped 0 bases and J dropped 7 bases, with 14 bases sitting between them. CDR3 amino acids: CASSLGLPGEEQYF. The CDR3 coding sequence is TGCGCCAGCAGCTTGGGACTTCCCGGGGAGGAGCAGTACTTC.

This chain links TRBV18 with TRBJ1-1; no firm D call. CDR1 and CDR2 from the germline V gene are KGHSH and LQKENI. The length of the CDR3 is 11 residues. Deletions cut 2 bases from V and 11 bases from J, with 9 bases between. The CDR3 loop is CASSPGLEAFF. For the CDR3, the DNA is TGTGCCAGCTCACCAGGTCTTGAGGCTTTCTTT.

This sequence joins TRBV18 and TRBJ1-5; D might be TRBD1 (6 bases). Germline V gives CDR1 KGHSH, CDR2 LQKENI. The CDR3 runs to 14 residues. The germline V and J ends were trimmed by 2 bases and 6 bases, with 11 bases remaining between them. CDR3 coding DNA: TGTGCCAGCTCACCATCGACAGGAGGTCAGCCCCAGCATTTT. It specifies CASSPSTGGQPQHF.

This chain connects TRBV28 to TRBJ1-5; D is ambiguous. Germline CDR1 reads MDHEN; CDR2 reads SYDVKM. This CDR3 region has 13 residues. Trimming removed 7 bases at V and 5 bases at J, with 12 bases between. Here the CDR3 reads CASTSEAHQPQHF. CDR3 sequence (DNA): TGTGCCAGCACCAGTGAGGCACATCAGCCCCAGCATTTT. Supplemented by reference TRBV28 and TRBJ1-5, the full variable domain reads DVKVTQSSRYLVKRTGEKVFLECVQDMDHENMFWYRQDPGLGLRLIYFSYDVKMKEKGDIPEGYSVSREKKERFSLILESASTNQTSMYLCASTSEAHQPQHFGDGTRLSIL.

The chain employs TRBV2 and TRBJ2-7; a weak D match, TRBD2 (6 bases). CDR1 SNHLY and CDR2 FYNNEI come from the germline V gene. Trimming stripped 6 bases from V and 4 bases from J, with 22 bases between. The CDR3 loop spans 16 amino acids. CDR3 sequence: CASRKKLAQKVYEQYF. The CDR3 bases are TGTGCCAGCAGGAAAAAACTAGCACAGAAGGTGTACGAGCAGTACTTC.

This clone was counted a single time. The chain combines TRBV9 with TRBJ2-2; no firm D call. Trimming shortened V by 0 bases and J by 0 bases, and 9 bases separated the two germline ends. Germline V lookup: CDR1 SGDLS, CDR2 YYNGEE. The CDR3 extends over 16 amino acids. In DNA form, the CDR3 reads TGTGCCAGCAGCGTAGAGGCCAGCGCGAACACCGGGGAGCTGTTTTTT. This codes for CASSVEASANTGELFF.

This sequence joins TRBV29-1 and TRBJ1-1, with 9 bases aligning to TRBD1. The CDR3 runs to 16 residues. CDR1 is SQVTM, CDR2 ANQGSEA, per germline. V dropped 4 bases and J dropped 0; count of bases not matched to a gene: 9. DNA of the CDR3: TGCAGCGTTGGAGCCGGGACAGGGAGGTTGAACACTGAAGCTTTCTTT. It codes for CSVGAGTGRLNTEAFF.

The gene calls are TRBV29-1 and TRBJ1-2; D ambiguous. This CDR3 has 13 amino acids. Germline values: CDR1 SQVTM, CDR2 ANQGSEA. V dropped 3 bases and J dropped 1 base, with 9 bases sitting between them. CDR3 bases: TGCAGCGTTGATTTGGCCAGTAACTATGGCTACACCTTC. Protein: CSVDLASNYGYTF.

This chain joins TRBV30 and TRBJ1-3; D is undetermined. The germline V gene encodes CDR1 GTSNPN and CDR2 SVGIG (reference sequence). The V and J ends lost 0 bases and 2 bases respectively, with 8 bases between them. The CDR3 has 14 residues. The DNA for the CDR3 is TGTGCCTGGAGTGTACTTAGCCCTGGAAACACCATATATTTT. Its translation is CAWSVLSPGNTIYF.

The chain links TRBV29-1 to TRBJ2-5, with 11 positions matching TRBD2. This CDR3 has 15 amino acids. CDR1 SQVTM and CDR2 ANQGSEA come from the germline V gene. J lost 1 base, V lost 5 bases, and 6 bases had no gene match. CDR3: CSVPQLAGVQETQYF. CDR3 nucleotide sequence: TGCAGCGTTCCTCAACTAGCGGGAGTCCAAGAGACCCAGTACTTC.

The CDR3 sequence is CASSDLGRTKEKLFF. DNA of the CDR3: TGTGCCAGCAGTGATTTAGGACGGACAAAGGAAAAACTGTTTTTT. This chain connects TRBV25-1 to TRBJ1-4; D possibly corresponds to TRBD1 (5 bases). Trimming cost V 3 bases and J 8 bases, with 16 bases left between them. This CDR3 has 15 amino acids. Germline CDR1 reads MGHDK; CDR2 reads SYGVNS.

CDR3 sequence reads: CASSLFGDTLYNEQFF. The CDR3 region has the DNA TGTGCCAGCAGCTTGTTCGGGGACACACTCTACAATGAGCAGTTCTTC. This rearrangement joins TRBV5-6 to TRBJ2-1, with a tentative D call TRBD1 (6 bases). The CDR3 runs 16 residues. V was clipped by 1 base and J by 3 bases, with 14 bases between them. Per germline, CDR1 SGHDT and CDR2 YYEEEE.